The TCR beta chain described here comes from a study of T-cell memory formation after mild COVID-19. The CDR3 runs 16 residues. Germline CDR1 is SGHDT and CDR2 is YYEEEE. J lost 0 bases, V lost 4 bases, and 10 bases had no gene match. Via MiXCR, TCRdb re-called the 5' RACE reads, giving one row per CDR3 protein. The sample contains fewer than 350,000 distinct CDR3 sequences, about a sixth of which appear only once. This clonotype was seen a handful of times. The rearrangement links TRBV5-6 to TRBJ2-7, with TRBD1 matching 7 bases. Material: PBMCs or a T cell subset sorted from them (not recorded which). The source of this sequence is a man younger than 35 who had mild COVID-19 (a few samples of this study predate the infection). Cell type and time point are not known. CDR3 loop: CASSTVQGVSSYEQYF. CDR3 nucleotides: TGTGCCAGCAGCACGGTCCAGGGGGTAAGCTCCTACGAGCAGTACTTC.